The 23 T cell receptor beta chains reported below all come from one sample, sequenced in a study of T cells in women clearing cervical HPV infection. The table came from immunoSEQ multiplex PCR; TCRdb's copy has only in-frame clones and leaves some out. In total, the table holds roughly 30,000 clones. The sequenced material came from blood buffy coat. These receptors originate from a woman between 18 and 75 years old with a cervical HPV16 infection that either progressed to CIN3+ or cleared (not recorded which).

In the case of this clone: The read ends 3 residues shy of where the CDR3 ends; the end is completed using the germline J gene. This rearrangement joins TRBV11-3 to TRBJ2-3; maybe TRBD1 (6 bases). This CDR3 has 14 amino acids. Germline CDR1 SGHNT, CDR2 YENEEA. The V end was cut by 3 bases, the J end by 0 bases, with 7 bases between. This CDR3 is CASSLRGSTDTQYF. The sequenced CDR3 bases are TGTGCCAGCAGCTTGAGGGGGAGCACAGATACG.

Notes on this clone: Sequencing ends 3 residues short of the CDR3 end; the germline J gene provides the rest. This rearrangement joins TRBV5-4 to TRBJ2-5; 10 bases align to TRBD2. V was clipped by 3 bases and J by 1 base; unmatched bases: 6. The CDR3 has 16 residues. Germline V gives CDR1 SGHNT, CDR2 YYREEE (reference sequence). The CDR3 DNA, read in part, is TGTGCCAGCAGCTCATCCGGGACTAGCGCCCAAGAGACC. Protein sequence: CASSSSGTSAQET. The CDR3, in full, reads CASSSSGTSAQETQYF.

The CDR3 reads CASSHLPGQGAPPLHF. The CDR3 DNA, read in part, is TGCGCCAGCAGCCATTTACCGGGACAGGGTGCACCACCC. The chain joins TRBV4-1 to TRBJ1-6, with 9 bases matching TRBD1. The read is 3 residues too short to cover the CDR3 end, so that end is filled in from the germline J gene. The trim removed 3 bases at V and 11 bases at J, leaving 11 bases unmatched. Germline CDR1 reads MGHRA; CDR2 reads YSYEKL. There are 16 residues in the CDR3.

Turning to this clone: The read stops 3 residues short of the end of the CDR3; the missing end is completed from the germline J gene. The chain joins TRBV7-6 to TRBJ1-2; the D gene is possibly TRBD1 (5 bases). Per germline, CDR1 SGHVS and CDR2 FNYEAQ. The CDR3 is made up of 13 amino acids. The CDR3 bases that were read are TGTGCCAGCAGCTTTTCCGGGACTAGCAGC. Its protein is CASSFSGTSS. The full CDR3 reads CASSFSGTSSYTF. The full variable domain, completed using reference TRBV7-6 and TRBJ1-2, is GAGVSQSPRYKVTKRGQDVALRCDPISGHVSLYWYRQALGQGPEFLTYFNYEAQQDKSGLPNDRFSAERPEGSISTLTIQRTEQRDSAMYRCASSFSGTSSYTFGSGTRLTVV.

To note about this clone: The CDR3 extends 3 residues past the end of the read, so its final part is completed from the germline J gene. The chain carries TRBV7-2 and TRBJ2-3, with 7 bases lining up with TRBD2. The CDR3 is 13 amino acids. Germline loops: CDR1 SGHTA, CDR2 FQGNSA. Losses at the gene ends were 11 bases for V and 0 bases for J; bases not matched to a gene: 5. This CDR3 reads CAVGGESTDTQYF. The sequenced CDR3 bases are TGTGCCGTGGGGGGGGAAAGCACAGATACG. The whole variable domain, remainder taken from reference TRBV7-2 and TRBJ2-3, is GAGVSQSPSNKVTEKGKDVELRCDPISGHTALYWYRQSLGQGLEFLIYFQGNSAPDKSGLPSDRFSAERTGGSVSTLTIQRTQQEDSAVYLCAVGGESTDTQYFGPGTRLTVL.

About this clone: The sequence runs out 3 residues before the end of the CDR3; the remainder is reconstructed from the germline J gene. The chain is built from TRBV29-1 and TRBJ2-1; TRBD2 is a possible D gene (5 bases). The CDR3 extends over 16 amino acids. The ends were cut back, 5 bases at V and 0 bases at J, with 17 bases in the middle. In germline, CDR1 is SQVTM, CDR2 ANQGSEA. The CDR3 is CSVFEGILSSYNEQFF. The sequenced CDR3 bases are TGCAGCGTTTTTGAGGGTATCTTAAGCTCCTACAATGAG.

The chain's CDR3 is CSTQLGQKRFYEQYF. Incomplete CDR3 DNA: TGCAGTACCCAACTAGGACAGAAGCGATTCTACGAG. V gene TRBV20-1 combines with J gene TRBJ2-7; tentative D call: TRBD1 (6 bases). The read is 3 residues too short to cover the CDR3 end, so that end is filled in from the germline J gene. Germline V CDR1 and CDR2: DFQATT, SNEGSKA (reference sequence). The CDR3 spans 15 residues. Deletions cut 8 bases from V and 3 bases from J, with 23 bases between.

As to this clone: The CDR3 end falls 3 residues outside the read, so it is completed with the germline J gene. The V and J genes are TRBV7-2 and TRBJ1-4; D is undetermined. Trimming removed 2 bases at V and 7 bases at J, with 14 bases between. This CDR3 has 15 residues. CDR1 is SGHTA, CDR2 FQGNSA, per germline. The CDR3 is CASSLKRVNSEKLFF. The sequenced CDR3 bases are TGTGCCAGCAGCTTAAAGAGGGTGAATTCTGAAAAA.

In the case of this clone: The CDR3 end is not reached by the read, which stops 3 residues before it; the germline J gene fills it in. The identical CDR3 is also encoded by other nucleotide sequences in the sample. V is TRBV29-1 and J is TRBJ2-7; 9 positions agree with TRBD1. The CDR3 is made up of 13 amino acids. CDR1 is SQVTM, CDR2 ANQGSEA, per germline. With V trimmed by 6 bases and J by 2 bases, 5 bases remained unmatched. The CDR3 bases that were read are TGCAGCGTGTTGGGACAGGGAGCCTACGAG. It encodes CSVLGQGAYE. The whole CDR3 sequence reads CSVLGQGAYEQYF.

Worth noting for this clone: The CDR3 is cut off 3 residues early in the read; its end comes from the germline J gene. This same CDR3 is encoded by further DNA sequences in the sample. This chain uses TRBV5-6 with TRBJ1-6; D might be TRBD1 (5 bases). The CDR3 is 14 amino acids. V was clipped by 4 bases and J by 10 bases, with 15 bases between them. Per the germline V gene, CDR1 is SGHDT and CDR2 is YYEEEE. Incomplete CDR3 DNA: TGTGCCAGCAGCATAACGGGGGTCGAGTCACCC. Amino acids: CASSITGVESP. The CDR3 in its entirety is CASSITGVESPLHF.

On this clone: The sequence runs out 3 residues before the end of the CDR3; the remainder is reconstructed from the germline J gene. V is TRBV7-8 and J is TRBJ1-1; 8 bases match TRBD1. Per the germline V gene, CDR1 is SGHVS and CDR2 is FQNEAQ. This CDR3 has 14 residues. Unmatched junction bases numbered 1, after V lost 4 bases and J lost 0 bases. The CDR3 loop reads CASSWTGLNTEAFF. The sequenced part of the CDR3 DNA is TGTGCCAGCAGCTGGACAGGGCTGAACACTGAA.

In regard to this clone: The CDR3 end lies 3 residues beyond the end of the read and is filled in from the germline J gene. The chain is built from TRBV2 and TRBJ2-2; maybe TRBD2 (5 bases). CDR1 is SNHLY, CDR2 FYNNEI, per germline. The CDR3 contains 13 residues. V was pared by 2 bases and J by 7 bases, with 8 bases between. This CDR3 reads CASSEPGIGELFF. The sequenced part of the CDR3 DNA is TGTGCCAGCAGTGAACCGGGGATCGGGGAG.

CDR3 sequence reads: CASSIGEGYDYTF. The sequenced CDR3 bases are TGTGCCAGTAGTATCGGAGAGGGCTACGAC. The chain links TRBV19 to TRBJ1-2; unclear D gene. The DNA ends 3 residues before the CDR3 does, and the rest of the CDR3 is filled in from the germline J gene. Germline V gene data show CDR1 as LNHDA and CDR2 as SQIVND (reference sequence). This CDR3 has 13 amino acids. The full variable domain, with the rest looked up from reference TRBV19 and TRBJ1-2, is DGGITQSPKYLFRKEGQNVTLSCEQNLNHDAMYWYRQDPGQGLRLIYYSQIVNDFQKGDIAEGYSVSREKKESFPLTVTSAQKNPTAFYLCASSIGEGYDYTFGSGTRLTVV.

About this clone: The DNA ends 3 residues before the CDR3 does, and the rest of the CDR3 is filled in from the germline J gene. The genes are TRBV30 and TRBJ1-4, with D perhaps TRBD1 (5 bases). V was shortened by 7 bases and J by 5 bases, with 17 bases between the two germline ends. There are 14 residues in the CDR3. Germline CDR1 reads GTSNPN; CDR2 reads SVGIG (reference sequence). The covered CDR3 bases are TGTGCCTCAACAAGGGGCAGGGTAAATGAAAAA. Protein product: CASTRGRVNEK. The full CDR3 sequence reads CASTRGRVNEKLFF.

As for this clone: The sequenced fragment ends 3 residues before the CDR3 boundary, so the rest is inferred from the germline J gene. The rearrangement joins TRBV7-2 to TRBJ2-1; D uncertain. Germline V gives CDR1 SGHTA, CDR2 FQGNSA. V lost 2 bases, J lost 2 bases, and 4 bases lay in between. This CDR3 has 13 amino acids. The covered CDR3 bases are TGTGCCAGCAGCTTACCCGCCTACAATGAG. Translating gives CASSLPAYNE. The whole CDR3 protein reads CASSLPAYNEQFF.

Points on this clone: The read terminates 3 residues before the CDR3 end, so the remaining end is supplied by the germline J gene. The V call is TRBV4-1, the J call TRBJ2-3; 12 bases are a match to TRBD2. Germline values: CDR1 MGHRA, CDR2 YSYEKL. V was pared by 0 bases and J by 6 bases, with 7 bases of the junction left unmatched. This CDR3 has 17 residues. The DNA read from the CDR3 is TGCGCCAGCAGCCAAGATGGACTAGCGGGATCAGGTGATACG. Its protein product is CASSQDGLAGSGDT. The entire CDR3 sequence reads CASSQDGLAGSGDTQYF.

The CDR3 loop is CASRTGTGAEKLFF. The sequenced part of the CDR3 DNA is TGTGCCAGCCGGACCGGGACAGGGGCCGAAAAA. V gene TRBV6-2 or TRBV6-3 combines with J gene TRBJ1-4; TRBD1 aligns across 10 bases. The read ends 3 residues before the CDR3 terminus; that terminus is restored from the germline J gene. The CDR3 is 14 residues long. The junction had 8 bases not matched to a gene; V was cut back by 8 bases and J by 8 bases. Germline CDR1 and CDR2: MNHEY and SVGEGT.

With respect to this clone: The missing CDR3 end, 3 residues past where the read stops, is filled in from the germline J gene. This chain connects TRBV11-2 to TRBJ1-6; D gene ambiguous. The ends were cut back, 0 bases at V and 8 bases at J, with 5 bases in the middle. The CDR3 sequence is 13 residues long. Per germline, CDR1 SGHAT and CDR2 FQNNGV. CDR3 protein: CASSLDLDSPLHF. Incomplete CDR3 DNA: TGTGCCAGCAGCTTAGATCTAGATTCACCC.

CDR3 protein: CASSSRGSMNTEAFF. The DNA read from the CDR3 is TGCGCCAGCAGCTCGAGGGGCAGCATGAACACTGAA. The chain is built from TRBV5-1 and TRBJ1-1; maybe TRBD1 (5 bases). The read terminates 3 residues ahead of where the CDR3 ends, so the germline J gene completes it. The germline V and J ends were trimmed by 3 bases and 0 bases, with 12 bases remaining between them. This CDR3 has 15 amino acids. Germline V gene lookup returns CDR1 SGHRS and CDR2 YFSETQ. Full variable domain (missing parts from reference TRBV5-1 and TRBJ1-1): KAGVTQTPRYLIKTRGQQVTLSCSPISGHRSVSWYQQTPGQGLQFLFEYFSETQRNKGNFPGRFSGRQFSNSRSEMNVSTLELGDSALYLCASSSRGSMNTEAFFGQGTRLTVV.

Comments on this clone: The read terminates 3 residues before the CDR3 end, so the remaining end is supplied by the germline J gene. J is TRBJ1-5 and V is TRBV6-2 or TRBV6-3, with 8 bases identical to TRBD1. The ends lost 6 bases at V and 0 bases at J; junction bases unmatched: 4. CDR3 size: 15 residues. Germline assignment: CDR1 MNHEY and CDR2 SVGEGT. The sequenced CDR3 bases are TGTGCCAGCAGCCGACAGGGGAATAGCAATCAGCCC. Its translation is CASSRQGNSNQP. The whole CDR3 protein is CASSRQGNSNQPQHF.

A note on this clone: The sequence runs out 3 residues before the end of the CDR3; the remainder is reconstructed from the germline J gene. The chain links TRBV20-1 to TRBJ2-5; 8 bases align to TRBD1. The CDR3 runs 12 residues. J was trimmed by 2 bases and V by 6 bases; bases with no gene match: 2. Germline CDR1 and CDR2: DFQATT and SNEGSKA (reference sequence). CDR3 DNA (partial): TGCAGTGCCCAGGGGGCTCAAGAGACC. Encoded protein: CSAQGAQET. The entire CDR3 is CSAQGAQETQYF.

Worth noting for this clone: Read coverage stops 3 residues before the CDR3 terminus; the germline J gene supplies the remainder. The V gene is TRBV5-3, the J gene TRBJ2-2, with TRBD1 identical over 7 bases. TRBV5-3 is an ORF, and what it does is uncertain. The CDR3 runs to 18 residues. Unmatched junction bases numbered 15, after V lost 3 bases and J lost 4 bases. The CDR3 spells CARSSSSGTAVVTGELFF. CDR3 bases read: TGTGCCAGAAGCTCTAGCTCCGGGACAGCCGTTGTCACCGGGGAG.

Comments on this clone: The read falls 3 residues short of the CDR3 end, and the missing part is taken from the germline J gene. The gene calls are TRBV20-1 and TRBJ2-2; 7 bases line up with TRBD1. The CDR3 consists of 16 residues. CDR1 is DFQATT and CDR2 is SNEGSKA in the germline V gene (reference sequence). The J segment lost 4 bases and the V segment lost 3 bases, leaving 11 bases of the junction unmatched. The CDR3 protein is CSARGTEKGGTGELFF. The DNA read from the CDR3 is TGCAGTGCTAGGGGGACAGAAAAAGGTGGCACCGGGGAG.